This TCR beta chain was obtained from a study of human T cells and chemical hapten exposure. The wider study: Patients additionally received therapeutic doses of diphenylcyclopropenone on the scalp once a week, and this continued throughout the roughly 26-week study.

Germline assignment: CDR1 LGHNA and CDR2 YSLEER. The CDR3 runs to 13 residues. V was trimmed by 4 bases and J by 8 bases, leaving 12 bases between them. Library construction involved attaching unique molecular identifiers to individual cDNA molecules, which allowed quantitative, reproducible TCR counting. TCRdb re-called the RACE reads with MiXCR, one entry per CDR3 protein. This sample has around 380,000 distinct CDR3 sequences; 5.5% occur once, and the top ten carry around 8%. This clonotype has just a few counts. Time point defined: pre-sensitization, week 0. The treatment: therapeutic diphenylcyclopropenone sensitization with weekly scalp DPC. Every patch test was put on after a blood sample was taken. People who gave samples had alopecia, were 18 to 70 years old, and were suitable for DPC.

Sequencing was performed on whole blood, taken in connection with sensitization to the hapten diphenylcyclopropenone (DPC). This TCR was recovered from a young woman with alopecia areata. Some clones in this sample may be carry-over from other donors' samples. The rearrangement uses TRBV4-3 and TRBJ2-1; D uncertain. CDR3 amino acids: CASSRFSRDEQFF. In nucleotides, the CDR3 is TGCGCCAGCAGCCGTTTTAGCCGGGATGAGCAGTTCTTC.